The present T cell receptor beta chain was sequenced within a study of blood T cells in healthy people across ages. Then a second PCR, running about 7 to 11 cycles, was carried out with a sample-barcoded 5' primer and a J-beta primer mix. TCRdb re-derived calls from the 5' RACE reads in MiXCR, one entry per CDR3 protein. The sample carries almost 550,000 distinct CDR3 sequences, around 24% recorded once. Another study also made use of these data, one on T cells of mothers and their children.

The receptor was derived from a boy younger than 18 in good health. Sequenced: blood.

The CDR3 here is CASSQGRGNTIYF. The CDR3, as DNA: TGTGCCAGCAGCCAAGGACGGGGAAACACCATATATTTT. The chain uses TRBV3-1 and TRBJ1-3, with D unresolved. Germline values: CDR1 LGHDT, CDR2 YNNKEL (reference sequence). CDR3 length: 13 amino acids. With 1 base removed from V and 4 bases from J, the gap between germline ends came to 5 bases.